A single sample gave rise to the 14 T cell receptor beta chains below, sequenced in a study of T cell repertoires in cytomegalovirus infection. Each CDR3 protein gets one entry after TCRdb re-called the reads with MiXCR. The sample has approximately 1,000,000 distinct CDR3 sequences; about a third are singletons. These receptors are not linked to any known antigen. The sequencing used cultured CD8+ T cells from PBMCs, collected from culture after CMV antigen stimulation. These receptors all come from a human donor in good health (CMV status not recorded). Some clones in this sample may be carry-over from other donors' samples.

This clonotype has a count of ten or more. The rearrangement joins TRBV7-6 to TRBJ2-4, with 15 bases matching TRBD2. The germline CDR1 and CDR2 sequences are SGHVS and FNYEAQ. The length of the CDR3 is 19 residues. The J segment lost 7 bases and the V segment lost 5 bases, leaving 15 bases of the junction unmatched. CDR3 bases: TGTGCCAGCAGCGCGGTCCCGGGACTAGCGGGGGGAGGCGGGAACATTCAGTACTTC. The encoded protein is CASSAVPGLAGGGGNIQYF.

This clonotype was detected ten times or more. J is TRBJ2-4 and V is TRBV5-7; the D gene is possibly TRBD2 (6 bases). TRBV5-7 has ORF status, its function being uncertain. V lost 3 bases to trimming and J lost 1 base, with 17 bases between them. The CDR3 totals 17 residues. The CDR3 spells CASSSPGANSAKNIQYF. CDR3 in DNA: TGTGCCAGCAGCTCTCCGGGAGCTAACAGTGCCAAAAACATTCAGTACTTC.

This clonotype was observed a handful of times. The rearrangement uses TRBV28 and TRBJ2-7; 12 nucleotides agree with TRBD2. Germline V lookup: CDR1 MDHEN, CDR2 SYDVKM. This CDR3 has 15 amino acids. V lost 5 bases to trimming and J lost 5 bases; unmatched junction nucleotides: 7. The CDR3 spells CASSLSPSGGDEQYV. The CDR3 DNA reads TGTGCCAGCAGTCTTTCTCCTAGCGGGGGGGACGAGCAGTACGTC.

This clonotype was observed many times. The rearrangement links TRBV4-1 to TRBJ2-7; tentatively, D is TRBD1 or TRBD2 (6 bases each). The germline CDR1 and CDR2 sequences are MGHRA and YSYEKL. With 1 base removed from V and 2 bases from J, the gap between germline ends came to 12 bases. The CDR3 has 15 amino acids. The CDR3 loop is CASSQVGGDTYEQYF. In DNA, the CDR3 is TGCGCCAGCAGCCAAGTTGGAGGGGACACCTACGAGCAGTACTTC.

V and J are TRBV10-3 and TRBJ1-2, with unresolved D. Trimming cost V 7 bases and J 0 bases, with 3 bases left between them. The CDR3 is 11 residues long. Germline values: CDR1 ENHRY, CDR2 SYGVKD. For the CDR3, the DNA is TGTGCCATCAAGACTAACTATGGCTACACCTTC. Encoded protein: CAIKTNYGYTF.

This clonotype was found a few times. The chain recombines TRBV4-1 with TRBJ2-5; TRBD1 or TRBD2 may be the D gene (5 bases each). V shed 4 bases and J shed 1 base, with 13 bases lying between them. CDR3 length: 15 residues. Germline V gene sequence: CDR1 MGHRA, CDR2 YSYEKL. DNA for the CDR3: TGCGCCAGCAGCCCACGGGACGCCAGCCAAGAGACCCAGTACTTC. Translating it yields CASSPRDASQETQYF.

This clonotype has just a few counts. CDR3 coding DNA: TGTGCCAGCAGCACCTCCCCCGAGCACTTCCTATGGGGGAATGAGCAGTTCTTC. The encoded protein is CASSTSPEHFLWGNEQFF. The chain couples TRBV7-2 to TRBJ2-1, with D perhaps assigned TRBD1 or TRBD2 (5 bases each). Germline CDR1 reads SGHTA; CDR2 reads FQGNSA. Between the trimmed V and J ends, which lost 5 bases and 7 bases, there was a span of 27 bases. CDR3 length: 18 residues.

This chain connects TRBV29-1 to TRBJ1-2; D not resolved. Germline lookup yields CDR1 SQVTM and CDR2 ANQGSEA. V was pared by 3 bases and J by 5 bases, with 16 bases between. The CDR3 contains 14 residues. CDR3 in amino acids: CSVDKEGAGYGYTF. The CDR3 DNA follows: TGCAGCGTTGATAAAGAGGGCGCCGGATATGGCTACACCTTC.

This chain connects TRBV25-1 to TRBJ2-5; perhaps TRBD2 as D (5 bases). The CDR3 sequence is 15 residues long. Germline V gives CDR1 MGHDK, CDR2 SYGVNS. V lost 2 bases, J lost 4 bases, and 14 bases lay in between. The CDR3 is CASSEPGGSGETQYF. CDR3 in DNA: TGTGCCAGCAGTGAACCAGGAGGTAGTGGAGAGACCCAGTACTTC.

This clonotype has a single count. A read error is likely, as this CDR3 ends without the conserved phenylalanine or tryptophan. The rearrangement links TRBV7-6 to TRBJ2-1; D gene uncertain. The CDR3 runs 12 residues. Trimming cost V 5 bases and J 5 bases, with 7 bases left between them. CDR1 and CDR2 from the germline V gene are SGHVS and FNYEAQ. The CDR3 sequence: CASSLGNNEQFL. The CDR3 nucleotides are TGTGCCAGCAGCCTTGGGAACAATGAGCAGTTCTTG.

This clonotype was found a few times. In DNA form, the CDR3 reads TGTGCCATCAGTGAGGGCAGGGAAGCTAACTATGGCTACACCTTC. As protein: CAISEGREANYGYTF. The chain uses TRBV10-3 and TRBJ1-2, with D possibly being TRBD1 (5 bases). V was cut by 2 bases and J by 0 bases, with 10 bases left in between. CDR3 size: 15 residues. In germline, CDR1 is ENHRY, CDR2 SYGVKD.

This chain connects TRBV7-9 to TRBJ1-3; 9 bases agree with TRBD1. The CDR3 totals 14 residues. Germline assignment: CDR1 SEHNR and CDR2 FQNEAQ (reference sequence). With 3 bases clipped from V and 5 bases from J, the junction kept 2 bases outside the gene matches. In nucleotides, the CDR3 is TGTGCCAGCAGCTTGGACAGGGGCAGAAACACCATATATTTT. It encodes CASSLDRGRNTIYF. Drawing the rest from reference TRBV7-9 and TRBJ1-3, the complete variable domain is DTGVSQNPRHKITKRGQNVTFRCDPISEHNRLYWYRQTLGQGPEFLTYFQNEAQLEKSRLLSDRFSAERPKGSFSTLEIQRTEQGDSAMYLCASSLDRGRNTIYFGEGSWLTVV.

CDR3 sequence: CASSLWDRGRRELFF. For the CDR3, the DNA is TGTGCCAGCAGTCTATGGGACAGGGGGCGTCGGGAGCTGTTTTTT. The chain carries TRBV6-2 or TRBV6-3 and TRBJ2-2, with 12 bases that match TRBD1. Trimming at V came to 5 bases and at J to 9 bases, leaving 7 bases not matched to a gene. CDR3 length: 15 amino acids. Germline V lookup: CDR1 MNHEY, CDR2 SVGEGT.

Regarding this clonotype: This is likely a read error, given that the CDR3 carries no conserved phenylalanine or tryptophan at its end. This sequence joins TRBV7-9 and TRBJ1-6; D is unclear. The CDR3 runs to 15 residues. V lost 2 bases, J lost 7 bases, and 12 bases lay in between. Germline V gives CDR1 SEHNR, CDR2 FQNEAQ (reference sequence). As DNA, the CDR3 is TGTGCCAGCAGCTTAAGTCTGGGTCAGAATTCACCCCTCCACTTA. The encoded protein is CASSLSLGQNSPLHL.